The rows below give T cell receptor beta chains drawn from one sample of a study of blood T cell repertoires in COVID-19. Clones were read by immunoSEQ multiplex PCR, and TCRdb kept only the in-frame ones, dropping some. The sample lists around 300,000 clones, 86% seen once, with 3% in the top ten. Sequencing used peripheral blood. The receptor set was obtained from a woman in her twenties or thirties with active or convalescent COVID-19. CDR3s include the opening cysteine and the closing phenylalanine or tryptophan. The D gene is left open where the match is weak. Not every row has a clone size; where given, it reads once, few, many or a size class.

CDR3 protein	CDR3 DNA	clone size	J gene	D gene	V gene
CASSDDRTLNEQFF	TGTGCCAGCAGTGACGATCGGACACTGAATGAGCAGTTCTTC	-	TRBJ2-1	-	TRBV6-4
CASSEYSSYEQYF	TGTGCCAGCAGTGAGTACAGTTCCTACGAGCAGTACTTC	-	TRBJ2-7	-	TRBV6-1
CASSPSSGFRAYGYTF	TGTGCCAGCAGCCCCAGCTCAGGGTTTCGGGCGTATGGCTACACCTTC	-	TRBJ1-2	-	TRBV7-2
CASSQDRGGSNQPQHF	TGCGCCAGCAGCCAGGACAGGGGAGGGAGCAATCAGCCCCAGCATTTT	-	TRBJ1-5	TRBD1	TRBV4-3
CASSLGTVGNEKLFF	TGCGCCAGCAGCTTGGGGACAGTCGGAAATGAAAAACTGTTTTTT	-	TRBJ1-4	-	TRBV5-1
CASSSAGDTQYF	TGTGCCAGCAGCTCCGCGGGGGATACGCAGTATTTT	-	TRBJ2-3	-	TRBV3-1/TRBV3-2
CAWNRGNTEAFF	TGTGCCTGGAACAGGGGGAACACTGAAGCTTTCTTT	-	TRBJ1-1	TRBD1	TRBV30
CASSEERGLATDTQYF	TGCGCCAGCAGTGAGGAAAGGGGACTCGCCACAGATACGCAGTATTTT	-	TRBJ2-3	-	TRBV10-2
CASSEALSYTEAFF	TGTGCCAGCAGTGAAGCGCTTAGCTACACTGAAGCTTTCTTT	-	TRBJ1-1	-	TRBV2
CASTTPRGPTGMAFF	TGTGCCAGCACCACTCCGAGGGGGCCTACTGGCATGGCTTTCTTT	-	TRBJ1-1	TRBD1	TRBV4-2
CASSLDGPRSGNTIYF	TGTGCCAGCAGCTTGGATGGGCCCCGCTCTGGAAACACCATATATTTT	-	TRBJ1-3	-	TRBV5-4
CAWSKGLAYEQYF	TGTGCCTGGAGTAAGGGGTTAGCCTACGAGCAGTACTTC	-	TRBJ2-7	-	TRBV30
CASSPSGGAYNEQFF	TGTGCCAGCAGCCCAAGCGGGGGCGCCTACAATGAGCAGTTCTTC	once	TRBJ2-1	TRBD2	TRBV7-3
CSVWEGPMNTEAFF	TGCAGCGTTTGGGAGGGTCCAATGAACACTGAAGCTTTCTTT	once	TRBJ1-1	-	TRBV29-1